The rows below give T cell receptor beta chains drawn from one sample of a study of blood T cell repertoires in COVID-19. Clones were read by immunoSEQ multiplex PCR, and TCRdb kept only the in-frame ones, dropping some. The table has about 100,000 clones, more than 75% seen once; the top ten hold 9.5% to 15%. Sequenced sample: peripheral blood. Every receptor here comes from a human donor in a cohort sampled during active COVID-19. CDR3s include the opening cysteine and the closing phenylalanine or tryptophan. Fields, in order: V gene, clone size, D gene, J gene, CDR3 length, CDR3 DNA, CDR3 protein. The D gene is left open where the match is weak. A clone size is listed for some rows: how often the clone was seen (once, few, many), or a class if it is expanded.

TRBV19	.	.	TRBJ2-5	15	TGTGCCAGTACCCCTACGGGACAAAAACAAGAGACCCAGTACTTC	CASTPTGQKQETQYF
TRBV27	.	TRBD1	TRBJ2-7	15	TGTGCCAGCAGCCTCCGGGACAGTAGCTCCTACGAGCAGTACTTC	CASSLRDSSSYEQYF
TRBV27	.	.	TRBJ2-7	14	TGTGCCAGCAGTTTCCCAGGTCGAGGGCGGGAGCAGTACTTC	CASSFPGRGREQYF
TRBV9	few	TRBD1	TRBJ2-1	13	TGTGCCAGCAGCGCACAGGGGCAGCATGAGCAGTTCTTC	CASSAQGQHEQFF
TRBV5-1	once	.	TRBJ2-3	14	TGCGCCAGCAGCGCTGGGCCTGGCACAGATACGCAGTATTTT	CASSAGPGTDTQYF
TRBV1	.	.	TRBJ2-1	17	TGCACCAGCAGGGATCAACCGGGCCGACCTACAGGTAATGAGCAGTTCTTC	CTSRDQPGRPTGNEQFF
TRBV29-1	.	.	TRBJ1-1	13	TGCAGCGTTGTTGGTTCCGGGTTCACTGAAGCTTTCTTT	CSVVGSGFTEAFF
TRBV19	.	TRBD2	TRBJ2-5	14	TGTGCCAGTAGTATTCTAGCGGGGGGGGATGACCAGTACTTC	CASSILAGGDDQYF
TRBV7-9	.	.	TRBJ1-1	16	TGTGCCAGCAGCTTGATGATTGTGGGGGCGAACACTGAAGCTTTCTTT	CASSLMIVGANTEAFF
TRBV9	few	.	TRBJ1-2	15	TGTGCCAGCAGCTCGGCGACAGGACGGAGCTATGGCTACACCTTC	CASSSATGRSYGYTF
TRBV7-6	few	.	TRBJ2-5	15	TGTGCCAGCAGCCCGAGCGGGGGCAGGGGGGAGACCCAGTACTTC	CASSPSGGRGETQYF
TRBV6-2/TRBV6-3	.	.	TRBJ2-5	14	TGTGCCAGCAGTTACTCAGTATCGGAAGAGACCCAGTACTTC	CASSYSVSEETQYF
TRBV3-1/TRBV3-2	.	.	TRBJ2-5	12	TGTGCCAGCCAGGGGCTCCAAGAGACCCAGTACTTC	CASQGLQETQYF